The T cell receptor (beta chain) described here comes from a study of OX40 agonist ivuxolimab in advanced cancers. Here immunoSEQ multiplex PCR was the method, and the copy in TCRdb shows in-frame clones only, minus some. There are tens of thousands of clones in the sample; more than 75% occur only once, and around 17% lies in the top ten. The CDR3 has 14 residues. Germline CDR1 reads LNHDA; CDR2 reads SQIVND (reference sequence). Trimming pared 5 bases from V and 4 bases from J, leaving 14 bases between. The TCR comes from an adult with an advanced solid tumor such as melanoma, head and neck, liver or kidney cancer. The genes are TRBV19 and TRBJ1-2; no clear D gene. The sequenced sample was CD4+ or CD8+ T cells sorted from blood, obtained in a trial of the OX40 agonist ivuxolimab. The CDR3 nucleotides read TGTGCCAGTAGTGAACATGTACCCCCCTATGGCTACACCTTC. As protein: CASSEHVPPYGYTF.